This T cell receptor (beta chain) was obtained from a study of blood T cell repertoires in COVID-19. About the research overall: Sites in the United States, Italy and Spain provided acute and convalescent COVID-19 samples.

The authors' processing: Estimates of nucleated cell counts were drawn from the amplification of reference gene primers. The data were produced by immunoSEQ multiplex PCR, yet TCRdb's version contains in-frame clones alone and is incomplete. That table supplies the V and J calls and clone size; D and trimming were determined from the DNA. This table holds around 270,000 clones, about 88% found once. Trimming removed 5 bases at V and 6 bases at J, with 17 bases between. The CDR3 contains 13 residues. Germline V gene sequence: CDR1 SQVTM, CDR2 ANQGSEA. Specimen: peripheral blood. V usage is TRBV29-1 and J usage is TRBJ2-7, with a tentative D call TRBD1 (5 bases). This clonotype was obtained from a man aged 55-75 years who had recovered from COVID-19. CDR3 sequence: CSVRTYLNPEQYF. The CDR3 coding sequence is TGCAGCGTTCGGACATACTTAAACCCCGAGCAGTACTTC.